The clone carrying this TCR beta chain was picked up many times. This record belongs to a study of blood T cell repertoires in COVID-19. The germline V gene encodes CDR1 MGHDK and CDR2 SYGVNS. The CDR3 is made up of 15 amino acids. The V gene end was trimmed by 3 bases and the J gene end by 7 bases; junction bases not matched to a gene: 8. This table comes from immunoSEQ multiplex PCR, and its TCRdb copy is limited to in-frame clones, with some not included. Of about 71,000 clones listed, roughly 82% are singletons. Sequenced material: peripheral blood. The chain is built from TRBV25-1 and TRBJ2-1; 8 positions match TRBD2. The origin of this receptor is a woman of 80 years or more with acute or convalescent COVID-19. This CDR3 is CASSDSAGVFNEQFF. The CDR3 nucleotides are TGTGCCAGCAGTGATTCAGCGGGAGTGTTTAATGAGCAGTTCTTC.